This T cell receptor beta chain appears in the sequencing data of a study of quantifying T cell responses using KT2 cells. At the level of the study: RNA was reverse transcribed with TCR alpha and beta constant-region primers. The second PCR ran as a qPCR until a predetermined fluorescence threshold was reached.

The cDNA 3' end received a ligated oligonucleotide with a UMI. First-round PCR used 4 cycles and beta primers RC1.1 and RC1.2 covering TRBC1 and TRBC2. TCRdb ran MiXCR on the UMI-ligation and nested PCR reads and lists one entry per CDR3 protein. Altogether tens of thousands of distinct CDR3 sequences are present, roughly 12% being singletons, with the ten largest covering 8.5% to 12%. Known numbers of the T cell clone KT2 were added to PBMC. Trimming cost V 3 bases and J 6 bases; bases outside gene matches: 13. CDR3 length equals 19 residues. This sequence originates from a human donor. Source material: PBMCs spiked with cells of the T cell clone KT2. J is TRBJ2-1 and V is TRBV12-3 or TRBV12-4, with 14 bases that match TRBD2. The chain's CDR3 is CASSFLGLAGVGPTNEQFF. The CDR3 bases are TGTGCCAGCAGTTTCCTGGGACTAGCGGGAGTAGGCCCTACCAATGAGCAGTTCTTC.